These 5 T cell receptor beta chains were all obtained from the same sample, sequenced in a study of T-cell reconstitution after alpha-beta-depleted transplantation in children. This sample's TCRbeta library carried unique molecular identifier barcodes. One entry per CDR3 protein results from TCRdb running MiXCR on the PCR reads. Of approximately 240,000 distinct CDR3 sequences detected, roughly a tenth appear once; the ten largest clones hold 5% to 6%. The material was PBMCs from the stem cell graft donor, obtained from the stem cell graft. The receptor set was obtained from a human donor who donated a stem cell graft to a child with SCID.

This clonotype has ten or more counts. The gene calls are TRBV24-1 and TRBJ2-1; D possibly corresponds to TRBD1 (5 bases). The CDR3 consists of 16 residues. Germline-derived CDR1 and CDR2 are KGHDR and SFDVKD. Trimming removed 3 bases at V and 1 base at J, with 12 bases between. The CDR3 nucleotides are TGTGCCACCAGTGATAGTGAACAGGAATCCTACAATGAGCAGTTCTTC. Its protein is CATSDSEQESYNEQFF.

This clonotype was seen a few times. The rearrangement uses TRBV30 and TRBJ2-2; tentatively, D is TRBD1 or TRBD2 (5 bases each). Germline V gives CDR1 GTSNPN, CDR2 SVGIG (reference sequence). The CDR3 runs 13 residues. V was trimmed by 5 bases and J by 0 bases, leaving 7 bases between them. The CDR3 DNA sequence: TGTGCCTGGGGGGGACCGAACACCGGGGAGCTGTTTTTT. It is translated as CAWGGPNTGELFF.

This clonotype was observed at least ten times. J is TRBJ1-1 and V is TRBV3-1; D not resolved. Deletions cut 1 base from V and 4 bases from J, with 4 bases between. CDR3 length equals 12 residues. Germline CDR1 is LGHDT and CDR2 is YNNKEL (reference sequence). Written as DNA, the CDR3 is TGTGCCAGCAGCCAAGTCGCCACTGAAGCTTTCTTT. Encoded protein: CASSQVATEAFF. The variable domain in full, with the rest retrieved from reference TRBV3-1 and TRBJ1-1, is DTAVSQTPKYLVTQMGNDKSIKCEQNLGHDTMYWYKQDSKKFLKIMFSYNNKELIINETVPNRFSPKSPDKAHLNLHINSLELGDSAVYFCASSQVATEAFFGQGTRLTVV.

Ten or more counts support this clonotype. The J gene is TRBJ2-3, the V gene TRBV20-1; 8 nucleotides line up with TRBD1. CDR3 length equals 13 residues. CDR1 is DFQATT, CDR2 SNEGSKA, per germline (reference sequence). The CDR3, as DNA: TGCGGTACTGCGGGACAGGTCACAGATACGCAGTATTTT. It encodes CGTAGQVTDTQYF.

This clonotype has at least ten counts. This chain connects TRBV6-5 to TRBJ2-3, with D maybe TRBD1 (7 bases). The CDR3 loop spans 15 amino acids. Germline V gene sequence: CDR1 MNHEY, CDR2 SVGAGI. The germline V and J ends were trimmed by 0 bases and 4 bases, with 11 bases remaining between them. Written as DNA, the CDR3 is TGTGCCAGCAGTTACTCTGGAGGGGGCTCAGATACGCAGTATTTT. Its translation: CASSYSGGGSDTQYF.